One and the same sample provided the 3 T cell receptor beta chains below, sequenced in a study of memory CD4+ T cells and cytomegalovirus serostatus. TCRdb's table, derived via immunoSEQ multiplex PCR, lists solely in-frame clones and lacks some. The sample holds more than 45,000 clones; 80% to 90% are singletons and the top ten take more than 1%. The sort gate was single viable CD3+CD4+CD8-CD45RO+ cells for memory CD4+ T cells. Sequencing was done on a sample of memory CD4+ T cells from blood. The receptors stem from an adult in good health and CMV-seronegative.

This chain connects TRBV5-1 to TRBJ2-3; 8 nucleotides agree with TRBD1. Per germline, CDR1 SGHRS and CDR2 YFSETQ. This CDR3 region has 15 residues. The V segment lost 0 bases and the J segment 4 bases; nucleotides outside the gene matches: 4. The CDR3 DNA reads TGCGCCAGCAGCTTGGTGGGCAGGGGGCCAGATACGCAGTATTTT. Translation gives CASSLVGRGPDTQYF.

The rearrangement uses TRBV30 and TRBJ2-7; a weak D match, TRBD1 (5 bases). Germline V gives CDR1 GTSNPN, CDR2 SVGIG (reference sequence). This CDR3 has 13 amino acids. The V and J ends lost 3 bases and 7 bases respectively, with 16 bases between them. The CDR3 bases are TGTGCCTGGAGCCTCCTCGGACAAAGGGAGCAGTACTTC. Its protein is CAWSLLGQREQYF.

This chain connects TRBV19 to TRBJ1-2; the D gene is possibly TRBD1 (5 bases). This CDR3 region has 14 residues. CDR1 LNHDA and CDR2 SQIVND come from the germline V gene (reference sequence). Trimming took off 7 bases at V and 4 bases at J, with 16 bases between the two ends. CDR3 region: CASTPGRFRYGYTF. The CDR3 nucleotides are TGTGCCAGTACACCGGGACGGTTTCGCTATGGCTACACCTTC.